This T cell receptor beta chain was captured in a study of shared clonotypes between healthy human individuals. Whole-study findings and limits: Clonotypes that were shared across a handful of donors made up around 5% of naive CD4 clonotypes.

The assay was immunoSEQ multiplex PCR, and TCRdb's table has in-frame clones only and misses some. Of some 580,000 clones detected, around 97% appear once; the ten largest clones hold 0.045% to 0.06%. This clone was seen a single time. Its antigen is not known. Germline V gives CDR1 MGHRA, CDR2 YSYEKL. The CDR3 is 16 amino acids. V was trimmed by 0 bases and J by 3 bases, leaving 14 bases between them. The chain uses TRBV4-1 and TRBJ1-1; the D is unclear. Sequencing was done on a sample of naive CD4+ T cells sorted from blood. Subset in this sample: CD45RA+ positively selected. The sequence derives from a woman younger than 45 in good health. CDR3 DNA sequence: TGCGCCAGCAGCCAAGATAAGAGGATTCTGTACACTGAAGCTTTCTTT. This gives the protein CASSQDKRILYTEAFF.